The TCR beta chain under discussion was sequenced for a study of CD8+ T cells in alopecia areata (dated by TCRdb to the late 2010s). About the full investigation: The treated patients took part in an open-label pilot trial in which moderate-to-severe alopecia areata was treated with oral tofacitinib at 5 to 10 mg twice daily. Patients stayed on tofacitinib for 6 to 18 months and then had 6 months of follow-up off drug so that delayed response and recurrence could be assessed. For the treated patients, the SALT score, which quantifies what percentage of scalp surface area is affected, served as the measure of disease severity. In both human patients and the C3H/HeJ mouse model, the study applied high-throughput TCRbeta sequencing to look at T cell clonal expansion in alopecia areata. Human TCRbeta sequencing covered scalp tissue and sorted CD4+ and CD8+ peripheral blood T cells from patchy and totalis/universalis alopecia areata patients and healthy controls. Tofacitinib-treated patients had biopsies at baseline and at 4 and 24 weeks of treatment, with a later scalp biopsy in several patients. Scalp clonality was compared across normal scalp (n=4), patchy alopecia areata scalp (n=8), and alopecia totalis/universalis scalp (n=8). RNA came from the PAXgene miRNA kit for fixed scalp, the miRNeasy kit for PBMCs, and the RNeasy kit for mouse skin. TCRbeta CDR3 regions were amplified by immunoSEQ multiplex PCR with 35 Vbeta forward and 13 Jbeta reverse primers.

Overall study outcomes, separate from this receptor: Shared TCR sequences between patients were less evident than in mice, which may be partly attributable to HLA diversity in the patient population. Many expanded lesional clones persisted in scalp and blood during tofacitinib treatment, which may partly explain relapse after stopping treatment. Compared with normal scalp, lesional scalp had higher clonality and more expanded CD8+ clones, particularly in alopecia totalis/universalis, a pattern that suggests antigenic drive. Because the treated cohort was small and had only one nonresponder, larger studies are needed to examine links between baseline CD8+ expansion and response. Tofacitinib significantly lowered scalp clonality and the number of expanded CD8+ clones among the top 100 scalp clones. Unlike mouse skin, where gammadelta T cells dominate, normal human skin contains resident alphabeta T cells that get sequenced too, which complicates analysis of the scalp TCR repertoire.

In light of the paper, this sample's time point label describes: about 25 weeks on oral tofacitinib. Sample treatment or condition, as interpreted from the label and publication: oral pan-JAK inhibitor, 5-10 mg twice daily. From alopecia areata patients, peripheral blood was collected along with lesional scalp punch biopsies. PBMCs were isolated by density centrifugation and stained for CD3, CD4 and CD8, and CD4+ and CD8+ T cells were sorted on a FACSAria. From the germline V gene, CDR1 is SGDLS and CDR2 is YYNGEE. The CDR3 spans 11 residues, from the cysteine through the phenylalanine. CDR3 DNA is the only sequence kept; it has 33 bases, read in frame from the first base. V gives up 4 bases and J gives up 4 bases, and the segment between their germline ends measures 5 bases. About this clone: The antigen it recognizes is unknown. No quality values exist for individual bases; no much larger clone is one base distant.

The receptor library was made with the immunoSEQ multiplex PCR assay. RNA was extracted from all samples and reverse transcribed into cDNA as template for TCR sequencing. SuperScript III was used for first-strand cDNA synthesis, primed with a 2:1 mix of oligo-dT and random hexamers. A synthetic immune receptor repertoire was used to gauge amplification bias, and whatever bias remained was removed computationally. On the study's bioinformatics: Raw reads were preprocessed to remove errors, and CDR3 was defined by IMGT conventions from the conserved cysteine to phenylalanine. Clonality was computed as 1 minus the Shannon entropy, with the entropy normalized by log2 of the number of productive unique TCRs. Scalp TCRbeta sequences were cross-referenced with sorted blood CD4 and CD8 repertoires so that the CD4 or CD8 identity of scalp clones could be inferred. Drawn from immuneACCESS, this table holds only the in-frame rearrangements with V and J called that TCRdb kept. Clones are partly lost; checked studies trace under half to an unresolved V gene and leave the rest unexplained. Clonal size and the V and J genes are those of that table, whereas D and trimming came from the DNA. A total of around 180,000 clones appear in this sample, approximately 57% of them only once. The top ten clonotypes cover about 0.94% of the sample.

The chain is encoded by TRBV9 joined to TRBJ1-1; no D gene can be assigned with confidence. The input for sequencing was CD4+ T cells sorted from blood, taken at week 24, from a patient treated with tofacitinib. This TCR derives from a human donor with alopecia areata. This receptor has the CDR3 CASSSFTEAFF. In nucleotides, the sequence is TGTGCCAGCAGCTCGTTCACTGAAGCTTTCTTT.